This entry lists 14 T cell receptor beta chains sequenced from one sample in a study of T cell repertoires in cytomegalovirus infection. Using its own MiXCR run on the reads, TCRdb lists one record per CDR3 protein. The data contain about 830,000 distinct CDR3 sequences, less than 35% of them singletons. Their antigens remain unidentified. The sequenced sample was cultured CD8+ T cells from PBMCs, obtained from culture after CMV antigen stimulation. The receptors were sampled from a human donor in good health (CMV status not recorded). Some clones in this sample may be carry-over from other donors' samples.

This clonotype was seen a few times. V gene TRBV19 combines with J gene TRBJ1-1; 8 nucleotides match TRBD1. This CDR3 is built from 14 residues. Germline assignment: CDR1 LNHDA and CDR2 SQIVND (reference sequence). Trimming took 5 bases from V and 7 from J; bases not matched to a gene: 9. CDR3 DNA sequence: TGTGCCAGTAGTCCAGGGGCAGGGACAGGTGAAGCTTTCTTT. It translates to CASSPGAGTGEAFF.

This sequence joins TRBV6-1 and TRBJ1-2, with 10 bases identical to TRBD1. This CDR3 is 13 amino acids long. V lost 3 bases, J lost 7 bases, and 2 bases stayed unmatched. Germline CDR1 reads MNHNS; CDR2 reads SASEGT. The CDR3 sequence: CASSETGGGGYTF. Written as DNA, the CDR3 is TGTGCCAGCAGTGAGACAGGGGGCGGTGGCTACACCTTC.

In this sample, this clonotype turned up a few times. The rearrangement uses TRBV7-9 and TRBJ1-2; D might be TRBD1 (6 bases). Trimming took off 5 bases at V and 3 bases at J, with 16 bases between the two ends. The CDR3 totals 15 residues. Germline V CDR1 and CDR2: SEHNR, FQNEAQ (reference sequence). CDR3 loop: CASSPQGGGDYGYTF. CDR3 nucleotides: TGTGCCAGCAGCCCCCAAGGGGGGGGCGACTATGGCTACACCTTC.

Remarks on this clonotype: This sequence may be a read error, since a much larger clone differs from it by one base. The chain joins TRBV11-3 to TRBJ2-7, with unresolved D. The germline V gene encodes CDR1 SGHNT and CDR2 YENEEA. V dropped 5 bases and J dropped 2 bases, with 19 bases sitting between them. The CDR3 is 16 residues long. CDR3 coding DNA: TGTGCCAGCAGCCGAATCCCTTATCCAGGCGCCTACGAGCAGTACGTC. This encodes CASSRIPYPGAYEQYV.

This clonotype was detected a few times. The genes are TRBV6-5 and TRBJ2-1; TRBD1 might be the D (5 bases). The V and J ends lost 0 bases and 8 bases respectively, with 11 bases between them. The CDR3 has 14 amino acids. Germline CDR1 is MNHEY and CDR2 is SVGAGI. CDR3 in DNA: TGTGCCAGCAGTTACTCGAAGGGGTCTGATGAGCAGTTCTTC. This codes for CASSYSKGSDEQFF.

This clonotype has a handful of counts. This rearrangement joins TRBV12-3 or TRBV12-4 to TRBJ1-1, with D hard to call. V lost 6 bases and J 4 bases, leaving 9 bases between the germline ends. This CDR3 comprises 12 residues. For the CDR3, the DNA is TGTGCCAGCAGCCCCGCGTCCACTGAAGCTTTCTTT. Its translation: CASSPASTEAFF.

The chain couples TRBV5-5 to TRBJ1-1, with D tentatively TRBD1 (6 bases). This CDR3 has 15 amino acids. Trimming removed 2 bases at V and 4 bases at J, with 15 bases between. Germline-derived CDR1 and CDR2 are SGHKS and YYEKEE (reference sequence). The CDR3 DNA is TGTGCCAGCAGCTTTTACGAGGAAGGGGGCACTGAAGCTTTCTTT. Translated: CASSFYEEGGTEAFF.

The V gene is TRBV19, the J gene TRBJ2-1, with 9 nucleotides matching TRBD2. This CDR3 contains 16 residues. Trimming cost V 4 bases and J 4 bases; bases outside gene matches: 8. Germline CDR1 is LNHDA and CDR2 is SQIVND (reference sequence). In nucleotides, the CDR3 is TGTGCCAGTAGTAATTGGGAGCGGGGGGCATACAATGAGCAGTTCTTC. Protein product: CASSNWERGAYNEQFF.

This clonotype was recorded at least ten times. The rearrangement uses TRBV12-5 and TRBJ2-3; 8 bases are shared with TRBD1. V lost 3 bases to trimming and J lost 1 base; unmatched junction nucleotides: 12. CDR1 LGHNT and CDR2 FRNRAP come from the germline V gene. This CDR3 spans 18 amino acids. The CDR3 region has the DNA TGTGCTAGTGGTTTTCATCGCGACCCGGACAGGGGCACAGATACGCAGTATTTT. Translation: CASGFHRDPDRGTDTQYF.

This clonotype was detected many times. Here the CDR3 DNA reads TGTGCCAGCAGCTCTGACAGCAACTATGGCTACACCTTC. It is translated as CASSSDSNYGYTF. This chain links TRBV7-9 with TRBJ1-2; a possible D gene is TRBD1 (5 bases). Trimming removed 4 bases from V and 2 bases from J, with 8 bases in between. The germline gives CDR1 SEHNR, CDR2 FQNEAQ (reference sequence). This CDR3 has 13 residues.

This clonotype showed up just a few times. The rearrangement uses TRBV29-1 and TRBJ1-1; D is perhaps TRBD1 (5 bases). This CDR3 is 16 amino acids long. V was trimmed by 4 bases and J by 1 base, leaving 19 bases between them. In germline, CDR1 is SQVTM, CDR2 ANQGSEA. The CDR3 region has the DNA TGCAGCGTTGTCCCCGACAGCTCCGAGGAGAACACTGAAGCTTTCTTT. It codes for CSVVPDSSEENTEAFF.

The CDR3 spells CASSRRTAYQETQYF. The CDR3 nucleotides read TGCGCCAGCAGCCGCCGGACAGCTTACCAAGAGACCCAGTACTTC. This chain joins TRBV4-1 and TRBJ2-5, with D possibly matching TRBD1 (6 bases). The CDR3 runs to 15 residues. With 4 bases removed from V and 0 bases from J, the gap between germline ends came to 12 bases. Germline lookup yields CDR1 MGHRA and CDR2 YSYEKL.

The CDR3 DNA reads as TGTGCCAGCAGCTTACCCTTGTCAGATACGCAGTATTTT. Protein product: CASSLPLSDTQYF. The chain recombines TRBV7-6 with TRBJ2-3, with D unclear. Trimming pared 2 bases from V and 4 bases from J, leaving 7 bases between. Germline V gene lookup returns CDR1 SGHVS and CDR2 FNYEAQ. The CDR3 has 13 residues.

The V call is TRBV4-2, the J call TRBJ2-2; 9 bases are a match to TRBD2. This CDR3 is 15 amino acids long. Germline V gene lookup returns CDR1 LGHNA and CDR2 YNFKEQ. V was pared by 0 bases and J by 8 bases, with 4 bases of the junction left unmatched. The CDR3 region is CASSQEIAGAGELFF. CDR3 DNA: TGTGCCAGCAGCCAAGAGATAGCGGGGGCAGGGGAGCTGTTTTTT.